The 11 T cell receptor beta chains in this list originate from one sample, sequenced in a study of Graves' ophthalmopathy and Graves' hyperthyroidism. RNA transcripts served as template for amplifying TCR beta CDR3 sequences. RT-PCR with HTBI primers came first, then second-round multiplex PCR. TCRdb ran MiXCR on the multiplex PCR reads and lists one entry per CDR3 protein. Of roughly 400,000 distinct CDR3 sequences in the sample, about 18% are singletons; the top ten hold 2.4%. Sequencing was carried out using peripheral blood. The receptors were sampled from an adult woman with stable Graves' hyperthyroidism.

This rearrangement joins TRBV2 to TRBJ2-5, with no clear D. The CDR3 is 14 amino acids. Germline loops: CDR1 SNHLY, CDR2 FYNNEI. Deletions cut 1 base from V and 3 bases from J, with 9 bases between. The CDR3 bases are TGTGCCAGCAGTGAAGGGCTAGTGAAAGAGACCCAGTACTTC. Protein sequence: CASSEGLVKETQYF.

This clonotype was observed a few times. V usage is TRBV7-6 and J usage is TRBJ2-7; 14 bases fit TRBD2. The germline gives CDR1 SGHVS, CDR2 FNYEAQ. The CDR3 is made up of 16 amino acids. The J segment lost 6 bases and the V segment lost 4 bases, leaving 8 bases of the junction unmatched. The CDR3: CASSSGTSGRGLEQYF. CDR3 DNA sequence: TGTGCCAGCAGCTCCGGGACTAGCGGGAGAGGCCTCGAGCAGTACTTC.

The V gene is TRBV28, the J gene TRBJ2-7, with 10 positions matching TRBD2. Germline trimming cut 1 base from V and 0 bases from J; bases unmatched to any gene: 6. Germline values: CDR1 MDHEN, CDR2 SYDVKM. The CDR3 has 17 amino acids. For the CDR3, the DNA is TGTGCCAGCAGTTTATACTGGACTAGCGGACACTCCTACGAGCAGTACTTC. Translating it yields CASSLYWTSGHSYEQYF.

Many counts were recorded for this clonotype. The CDR3 DNA is TGTGCCAGCAGCGCCACGTCGGCCGGAACCTACGAGCAGTACTTC. Protein product: CASSATSAGTYEQYF. The chain has TRBV7-9 and TRBJ2-7; D remains unclear. This CDR3 has 15 residues. Germline CDR1 is SEHNR and CDR2 is FQNEAQ (reference sequence). V was cut by 5 bases and J by 2 bases, with 16 bases left in between.

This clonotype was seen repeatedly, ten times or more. CDR3 DNA sequence: TGTGCCACCAGCAGAGTCGGGCGGGGTCGGGATACGCAGTATTTT. Translating gives CATSRVGRGRDTQYF. The chain employs TRBV15 and TRBJ2-3; perhaps TRBD2 as D (6 bases). The CDR3 contains 15 residues. V was clipped by 1 base and J by 6 bases, with 14 bases between them. Germline V gene lookup returns CDR1 LNHNV and CDR2 YYDKDF (reference sequence).

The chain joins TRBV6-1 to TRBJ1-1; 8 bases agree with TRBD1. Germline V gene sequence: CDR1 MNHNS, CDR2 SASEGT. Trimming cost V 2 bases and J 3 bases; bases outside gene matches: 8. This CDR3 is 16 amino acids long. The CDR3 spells CASSEQGARRDTEAFF. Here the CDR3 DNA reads TGTGCCAGCAGTGAACAGGGGGCGCGTAGGGACACTGAAGCTTTCTTT.

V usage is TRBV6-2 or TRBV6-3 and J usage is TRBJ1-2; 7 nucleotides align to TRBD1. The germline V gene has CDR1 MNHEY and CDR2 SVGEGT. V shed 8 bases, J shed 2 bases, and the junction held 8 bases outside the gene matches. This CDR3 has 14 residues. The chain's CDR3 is CASYSTGENYGYTF. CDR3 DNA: TGTGCCAGCTACTCCACAGGGGAAAACTATGGCTACACCTTC.

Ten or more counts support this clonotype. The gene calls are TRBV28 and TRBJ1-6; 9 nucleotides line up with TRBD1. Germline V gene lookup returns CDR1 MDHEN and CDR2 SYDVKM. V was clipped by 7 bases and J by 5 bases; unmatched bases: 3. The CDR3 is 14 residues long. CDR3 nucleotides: TGTGCCAGCAACCGGGACAGGGATAATTCACCCCTCCACTTT. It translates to CASNRDRDNSPLHF.

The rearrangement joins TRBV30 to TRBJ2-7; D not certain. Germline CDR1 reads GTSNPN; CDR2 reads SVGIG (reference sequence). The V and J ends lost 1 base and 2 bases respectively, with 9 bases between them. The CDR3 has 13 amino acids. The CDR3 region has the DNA TGTGCCTGGAGTGAGGGCCTGACCTACGAGCAGTACTTC. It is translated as CAWSEGLTYEQYF.

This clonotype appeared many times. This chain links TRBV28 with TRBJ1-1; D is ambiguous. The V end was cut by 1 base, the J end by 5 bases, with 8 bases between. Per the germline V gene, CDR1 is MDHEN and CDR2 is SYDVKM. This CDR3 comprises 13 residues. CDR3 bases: TGTGCCAGCAGTTTATCGGTCCATACTGAAGCTTTCTTT. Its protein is CASSLSVHTEAFF.

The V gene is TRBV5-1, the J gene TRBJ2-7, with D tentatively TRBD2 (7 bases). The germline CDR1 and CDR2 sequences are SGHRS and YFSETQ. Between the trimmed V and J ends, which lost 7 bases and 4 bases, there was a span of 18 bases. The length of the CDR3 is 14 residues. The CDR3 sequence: CASSEGGGPYEQYF. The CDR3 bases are TGCGCCAGCTCCGAGGGGGGAGGGCCGTACGAGCAGTACTTC.